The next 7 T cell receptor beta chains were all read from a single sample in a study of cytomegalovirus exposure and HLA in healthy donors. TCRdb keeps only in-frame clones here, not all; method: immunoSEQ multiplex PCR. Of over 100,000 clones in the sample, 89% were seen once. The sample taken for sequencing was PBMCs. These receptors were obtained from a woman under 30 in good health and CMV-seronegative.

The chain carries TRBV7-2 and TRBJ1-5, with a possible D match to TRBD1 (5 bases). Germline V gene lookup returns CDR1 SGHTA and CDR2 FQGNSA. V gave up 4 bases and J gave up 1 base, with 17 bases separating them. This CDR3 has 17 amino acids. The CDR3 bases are TGTGCCAGCAGCTCCACTGTCGGGGGAGTAAGCAATCAGCCCCAGCATTTT. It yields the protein CASSSTVGGVSNQPQHF.

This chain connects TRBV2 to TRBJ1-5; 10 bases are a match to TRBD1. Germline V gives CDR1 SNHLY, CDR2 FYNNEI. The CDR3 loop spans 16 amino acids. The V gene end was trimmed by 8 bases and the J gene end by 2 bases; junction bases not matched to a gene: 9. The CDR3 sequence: CASDADRGLGNQPQHF. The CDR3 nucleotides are TGTGCCAGCGATGCAGACAGGGGGCTTGGCAATCAGCCCCAGCATTTT.

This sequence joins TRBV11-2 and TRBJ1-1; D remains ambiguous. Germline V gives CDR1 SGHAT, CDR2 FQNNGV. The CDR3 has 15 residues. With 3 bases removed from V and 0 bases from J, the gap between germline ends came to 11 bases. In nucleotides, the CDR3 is TGTGCCAGCAGCTTCGCGGGAACCATGAACACTGAAGCTTTCTTT. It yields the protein CASSFAGTMNTEAFF.

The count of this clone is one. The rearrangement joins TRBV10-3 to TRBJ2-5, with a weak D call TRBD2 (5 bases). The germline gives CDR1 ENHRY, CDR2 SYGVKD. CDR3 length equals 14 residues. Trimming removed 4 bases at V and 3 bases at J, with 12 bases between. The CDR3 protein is CAISGSGGEETQYF. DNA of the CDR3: TGTGCCATCAGTGGGTCTGGAGGAGAAGAGACCCAGTACTTC.

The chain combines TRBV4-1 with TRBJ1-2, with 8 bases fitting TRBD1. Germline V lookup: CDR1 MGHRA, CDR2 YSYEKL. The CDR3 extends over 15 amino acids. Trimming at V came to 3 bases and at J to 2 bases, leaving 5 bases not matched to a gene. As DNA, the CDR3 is TGCGCCAGCAGCCAGATACAGGGGGGGAACTATGGCTACACCTTC. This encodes CASSQIQGGNYGYTF.

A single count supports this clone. CDR3 in amino acids: CSARQGTRNTEAFF. The CDR3, as DNA: TGCAGCGCGAGACAGGGGACGAGGAACACTGAAGCTTTCTTT. The rearrangement links TRBV29-1 to TRBJ1-1; 8 bases are shared with TRBD1. Germline CDR1 is SQVTM and CDR2 is ANQGSEA. V lost 7 bases, J lost 1 base, and 8 bases stayed unmatched. This CDR3 is 14 amino acids long. The whole variable domain, remainder taken from reference TRBV29-1 and TRBJ1-1, is SAVISQKPSRDICQRGTSLTIQCQVDSQVTMMFWYRQQPGQSLTLIATANQGSEATYESGFVIDKFPISRPNLTFSTLTVSNMSPEDSSIYLCSARQGTRNTEAFFGQGTRLTVV.

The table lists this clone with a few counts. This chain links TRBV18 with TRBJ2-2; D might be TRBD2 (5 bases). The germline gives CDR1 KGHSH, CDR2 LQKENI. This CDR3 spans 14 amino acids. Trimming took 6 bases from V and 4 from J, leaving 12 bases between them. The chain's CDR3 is CASSRGSGTGELFF. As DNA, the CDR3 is TGTGCCAGCTCCCGGGGTTCCGGCACCGGGGAGCTGTTTTTT.